The next 8 T cell receptor beta chains were all read from a single sample in a study of Graves' ophthalmopathy and Graves' hyperthyroidism. Using RNA transcripts, the TCR beta CDR3 regions were amplified. An initial RT-PCR round employing HTBI primers preceded a second-round multiplex PCR. TCRdb recomputed calls from the multiplex PCR reads with MiXCR, one row per CDR3 protein. This table has about 550,000 distinct CDR3 sequences, about 35% appearing once. The sequencing sample was made of peripheral blood or thyroid tissue (not recorded which). These receptors came from an adult man with Graves' hyperthyroidism.

The rearrangement uses TRBV7-9 and TRBJ2-5; D possibly corresponds to TRBD2 (6 bases). The V gene's germline CDR1 is SEHNR and CDR2 FQNEAQ (reference sequence). The CDR3 contains 12 residues. The V end lost 5 bases, the J end lost 4 bases, and 8 bases lay between the germline ends. The CDR3 loop reads CASSKGLETQYF. The CDR3 DNA reads as TGTGCCAGCAGCAAGGGACTAGAGACCCAGTACTTC.

The gene calls are TRBV6-5 and TRBJ1-3; no clear D. This CDR3 spans 16 amino acids. V gave up 0 bases and J gave up 0 bases, with 9 bases separating them. Germline CDR1 and CDR2: MNHEY and SVGAGI. The CDR3 loop is CASSYSGLNSGNTIYF. DNA for the CDR3: TGTGCCAGCAGTTACTCGGGCCTAAACTCTGGAAACACCATATATTTT.

There are many counts of this clonotype. This chain joins TRBV2 and TRBJ1-2, with D hard to call. V was pared by 7 bases and J by 4 bases, with 13 bases between. This CDR3 contains 13 residues. CDR1 is SNHLY, CDR2 FYNNEI, per germline. DNA for the CDR3: TGTGCCAGCACCTCAGACACGTTCTATGGCTACACCTTC. Encoded protein: CASTSDTFYGYTF.

This clonotype was recorded at least ten times. The chain is built from TRBV19 and TRBJ1-4; no definite D call. The CDR3 runs to 15 residues. V lost 5 bases and J lost 0, with 10 bases in between. From germline, CDR1 is LNHDA and CDR2 SQIVND (reference sequence). DNA for the CDR3: TGTGCCAGTAGTGTTACGCTCGCAACTAATGAAAAACTGTTTTTT. This translates into CASSVTLATNEKLFF.

In this sample, this clonotype turned up many times. V and J are TRBV11-2 and TRBJ2-2; D may be TRBD1 (5 bases). The CDR3 is made up of 13 amino acids. Germline V gives CDR1 SGHAT, CDR2 FQNNGV. V lost 5 bases to trimming and J lost 8 bases, with 12 bases between them. The chain's CDR3 is CASSPMGRGELFF. The CDR3 DNA follows: TGTGCCAGCAGCCCAATGGGGCGTGGGGAGCTGTTTTTT.

This clonotype was found many times. The chain recombines TRBV9 with TRBJ2-7, with D maybe TRBD2 (6 bases). Per the germline V gene, CDR1 is SGDLS and CDR2 is YYNGEE. Trimming removed 0 bases from V and 0 bases from J, with 10 bases in between. The CDR3 is made up of 15 amino acids. CDR3 nucleotides: TGTGCCAGCAGCGTAGCGGAGGGCAGCTCCTACGAGCAGTACTTC. Translation gives CASSVAEGSSYEQYF. Variable domain in full (rest from reference TRBV9 and TRBJ2-7): DSGVTQTPKHLITATGQRVTLRCSPRSGDLSVYWYQQSLDQGLQFLIQYYNGEERAKGNILERFSAQQFPDLHSELNLSSLELGDSALYFCASSVAEGSSYEQYFGPGTRLTVT.

This clonotype was counted at least ten times. J is TRBJ2-7 and V is TRBV4-1, with D unresolved. Germline assignment: CDR1 MGHRA and CDR2 YSYEKL. This CDR3 has 14 residues. Trimming removed 3 bases from V and 2 bases from J, with 11 bases in between. Here the CDR3 DNA reads TGCGCCAGCAGCCACGTTGGGTTCGCCTACGAGCAGTACTTC. Protein: CASSHVGFAYEQYF.

The chain is built from TRBV25-1 and TRBJ2-2; 11 positions agree with TRBD2. V gave up 8 bases and J gave up 6 bases; unmatched junction bases: 11. CDR1 and CDR2 (germline): MGHDK, SYGVNS. The CDR3 spans 16 residues. The CDR3 bases are TGTGCCAGCTCCCCTCGACTAGCGGGGACCCCCGGGGAGCTGTTTTTT. Translation: CASSPRLAGTPGELFF.